This TCR beta chain was sequenced during a study of blood T cell repertoires in COVID-19. Study details: The study drew acute and convalescent COVID-19 samples from the United States, Italy and Spain. In each case, the material was cDNA or gDNA derived from T cells, B-cell-depleted T cells, or PBMCs.

The CDR3 covers 12 residues. V was clipped by 3 bases and J by 7 bases, with 6 bases between them. As handled by the study authors: Researchers report that nucleated cell counts were estimated from reference gene primer amplification. Clones were read by immunoSEQ multiplex PCR, and TCRdb kept only the in-frame ones, dropping some. V and J calls and clone size are copied from that table; D and trimming were computed from the DNA. The data show 150,000 to 200,000 clones, around 81% seen once. This clone occurred once. Sequences were obtained from peripheral blood. The TCR sequence derives from a man aged 55-75 years with active or convalescent COVID-19. This chain uses TRBV12-3 or TRBV12-4 with TRBJ2-2; D may be TRBD2 (6 bases). CDR3 residues: CASSLGGGELFF. The CDR3, as DNA: TGTGCCAGCAGTTTGGGGGGCGGGGAGCTGTTTTTT.